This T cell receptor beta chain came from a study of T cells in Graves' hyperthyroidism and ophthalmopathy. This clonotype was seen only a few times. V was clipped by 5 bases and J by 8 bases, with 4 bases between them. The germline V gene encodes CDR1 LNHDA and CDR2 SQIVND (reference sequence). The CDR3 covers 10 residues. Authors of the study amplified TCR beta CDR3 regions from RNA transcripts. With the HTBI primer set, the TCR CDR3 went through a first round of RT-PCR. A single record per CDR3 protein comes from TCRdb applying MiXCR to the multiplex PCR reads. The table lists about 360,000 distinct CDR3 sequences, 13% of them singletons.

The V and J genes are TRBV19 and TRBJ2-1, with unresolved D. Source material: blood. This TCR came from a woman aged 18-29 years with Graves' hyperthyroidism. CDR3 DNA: TGTGCCAGTAGTGGCTATGAGCAGTTCTTC. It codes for CASSGYEQFF.